Listed below are T cell receptor beta chains from one sample, sequenced in a study of shared clonotypes between healthy human individuals. Assay: immunoSEQ multiplex PCR; the TCRdb copy retains only in-frame clones and omits some. The table includes about half a million clones, roughly 80% detected once. Input material: PBMCs. Receptor source: a middle-aged woman in good health. Some clones in this sample may be carry-over from other donors' samples. The CDR3 runs from the conserved cysteine through the conserved F or W. Each record gives: J gene, V gene, clone size, D gene, CDR3 DNA, CDR3 protein. A D gene is named only where the DNA matches it firmly. The size entry is marked missing in some rows and otherwise reads once, few, many or a size class.

j_gene: TRBJ1-5; v_gene: TRBV28; abundance: NA; d_gene: NA; CDR3nt: TGTGCCAGCAGTTTGGAGGCGGCCTATCGTACGCCCCAGCATTTT; CDR3aa: CASSLEAAYRTPQHF
j_gene: TRBJ2-7; v_gene: TRBV7-8; abundance: NA; d_gene: TRBD2; CDR3nt: TGTGCCAGCAGCTGGACTAGCGGGAGTTCGTACGAGCAGTACTTC; CDR3aa: CASSWTSGSSYEQYF
j_gene: TRBJ2-1; v_gene: TRBV4-1; abundance: once; d_gene: NA; CDR3nt: TGCGCCAGCAGCCAAGATGTAGCTCCCGGTGAGCAGTTCTTC; CDR3aa: CASSQDVAPGEQFF
j_gene: TRBJ1-5; v_gene: TRBV5-1; abundance: NA; d_gene: TRBD1; CDR3nt: TGCGCCAGCAGTCCGGGACAGGTCGGCAATCAGCCCCAGCATTTT; CDR3aa: CASSPGQVGNQPQHF
j_gene: TRBJ1-5; v_gene: TRBV11-2; abundance: NA; d_gene: NA; CDR3nt: TGTGCCAGCAGCTCAGGGGTGGGGGCGGCTCAGCCCCAGCATTTT; CDR3aa: CASSSGVGAAQPQHF
j_gene: TRBJ1-2; v_gene: TRBV28; abundance: NA; d_gene: TRBD1; CDR3nt: TGTGCCAGCAGGGGACAGGGTTTTGCCTATGGCTACACCTTC; CDR3aa: CASRGQGFAYGYTF
j_gene: TRBJ1-1; v_gene: TRBV7-2; abundance: NA; d_gene: NA; CDR3nt: TGTGCCAGCAGCTTAGAAGGGGGTTACACTGAAGCTTTCTTT; CDR3aa: CASSLEGGYTEAFF
j_gene: TRBJ2-1; v_gene: TRBV27; abundance: NA; d_gene: NA; CDR3nt: TGTGCCAGCAGTTTCGGCGGCTCCTACAATGAGCAGTTCTTC; CDR3aa: CASSFGGSYNEQFF
j_gene: TRBJ2-2; v_gene: TRBV6-5; abundance: NA; d_gene: NA; CDR3nt: TGTGCCACCAAAAGTCAGACGAACACCGGGGAGCTGTTTTTT; CDR3aa: CATKSQTNTGELFF
j_gene: TRBJ2-7; v_gene: TRBV30; abundance: NA; d_gene: TRBD1; CDR3nt: TGTGCCTGGAGAGTACCCGGGACAGGTGGGCAGTACTTC; CDR3aa: CAWRVPGTGGQYF
j_gene: TRBJ2-7; v_gene: TRBV5-5; abundance: few; d_gene: NA; CDR3nt: TGTGCCAGCAGCTTAGGGCCGCCCGCGACACGCACCTACGAGCAGTACTTC; CDR3aa: CASSLGPPATRTYEQYF
j_gene: TRBJ2-6; v_gene: TRBV11-2; abundance: NA; d_gene: TRBD1; CDR3nt: TGTGCCAGCAGCGGGGGACAGGGGTCTGGGGCCAACGTCCTGACTTTC; CDR3aa: CASSGGQGSGANVLTF
j_gene: TRBJ2-6; v_gene: TRBV7-3; abundance: NA; d_gene: NA; CDR3nt: TGTGCCAGCAGCTACGATGGGGCCAACGTCCTGACTTTC; CDR3aa: CASSYDGANVLTF
j_gene: TRBJ1-2; v_gene: TRBV11-2; abundance: NA; d_gene: TRBD1; CDR3nt: TGTGCCAGCAGCAGAACCGGGACAGGGGGTTTCTCAGCTAACTATGGCTACACCTTC; CDR3aa: CASSRTGTGGFSANYGYTF
j_gene: TRBJ2-1; v_gene: TRBV18; abundance: NA; d_gene: TRBD1; CDR3nt: TGTGCCAGCTCGAACAGGGGTGATGAGCAGTTCTTC; CDR3aa: CASSNRGDEQFF
j_gene: TRBJ2-7; v_gene: TRBV7-9; abundance: NA; d_gene: TRBD2; CDR3nt: TGTGCCAGCAGCAGGAGCGGGAGTTACGAGCAGTACTTC; CDR3aa: CASSRSGSYEQYF
j_gene: TRBJ2-5; v_gene: TRBV9; abundance: NA; d_gene: TRBD2; CDR3nt: TGTGCCAGCAGCGCGACTAGCGGGAGGCGTCAAGAGACCCAGTACTTC; CDR3aa: CASSATSGRRQETQYF
j_gene: TRBJ2-2; v_gene: TRBV10-3; abundance: NA; d_gene: NA; CDR3nt: TGTGCCATCAGTCCAAGTTTCGGCGGGGAGCTGTTTTTT; CDR3aa: CAISPSFGGELFF
j_gene: TRBJ1-4; v_gene: TRBV19; abundance: NA; d_gene: NA; CDR3nt: TGTGCCAGTAGCGAGATCACTCACAATGAAAAACTGTTTTTT; CDR3aa: CASSEITHNEKLFF
j_gene: TRBJ2-1; v_gene: TRBV11-3; abundance: NA; d_gene: TRBD2; CDR3nt: TGTGCCAGCAGTTACAGGCGGGAGGTTCCCAATGAGCAGTTCTTC; CDR3aa: CASSYRREVPNEQFF
j_gene: TRBJ2-7; v_gene: TRBV30; abundance: NA; d_gene: NA; CDR3nt: TGTGCCTGGAGTGGCCCTTACGAGCAGTACTTC; CDR3aa: CAWSGPYEQYF
j_gene: TRBJ2-2; v_gene: TRBV11-1; abundance: NA; d_gene: NA; CDR3nt: TGTGCCAGCAGCCATAACACCGGGGAGCTGTTTTTT; CDR3aa: CASSHNTGELFF